The 8 T cell receptor beta chains presented below share a single source sample, sequenced in a study of immune characterization of retroperitoneal liposarcoma. One entry per CDR3 protein, called by TCRdb with MiXCR from the PCR reads. Here the sample spans 9,500 to 14,000 distinct CDR3 sequences, about 46% being singletons. The sequenced sample consisted of tumor tissue. The receptors derive from a female donor with retroperitoneal liposarcoma.

V is TRBV12-3 or TRBV12-4 and J is TRBJ2-3; D is possibly TRBD2 (6 bases). Trimming removed 6 bases from V and 1 base from J, with 20 bases in between. The CDR3 consists of 17 residues. As DNA, the CDR3 is TGTGCCAGCAGCAACCTCGTCGCGGGAAGGGGCACAGATACGCAGTATTTT. It is translated as CASSNLVAGRGTDTQYF.

This clonotype is medium-sized. The rearrangement links TRBV6-1 to TRBJ2-5, with TRBD2 identical over 7 bases. The J call is in doubt because the DNA end fits TRBJ2-7 better. The CDR3 sequence is 13 residues long. Germline-derived CDR1 and CDR2 are MNHNS and SASEGT. Written as DNA, the CDR3 is TGTGCCAGCAGACTAGCGACCTACTACGAGCAGTACTTC. Translated: CASRLATYYEQYF.

The chain links TRBV6-2 or TRBV6-3 to TRBJ2-3; 7 nucleotides align to TRBD2. CDR3 length: 17 residues. After removal of 6 bases from V and 0 bases from J, the junction contained 12 bases not matched to a gene. Germline V lookup: CDR1 MNHEY, CDR2 SVGEGT. CDR3 protein: CASSHRPGLPSTDTQYF. CDR3 in DNA: TGTGCCAGCAGCCACAGACCGGGACTACCAAGCACAGATACGCAGTATTTT.

Sample share makes this clonotype large. The chain links TRBV6-1 to TRBJ2-1; TRBD2 aligns across 10 bases. The DNA end is a closer match to TRBJ2-7, so the J assignment may be wrong. The CDR3 is made up of 14 amino acids. Germline CDR1 MNHNS, CDR2 SASEGT. CDR3: CASSGLAGVHEQYF. Here the CDR3 DNA reads TGTGCCAGCAGTGGGCTAGCGGGAGTACATGAGCAGTACTTC.

CDR3 nucleotides: TGTGCCATCAGTGAAGGGGGCAGCACAGATACGCAGTATTTT. Its protein product is CAISEGGSTDTQYF. The chain joins TRBV10-3 to TRBJ2-3; 7 nucleotides line up with TRBD1. Unmatched junction bases numbered 0, after V lost 3 bases and J lost 0 bases. There are 14 residues in the CDR3. Germline-derived CDR1 and CDR2 are ENHRY and SYGVKD.

This chain joins TRBV6-1 and TRBJ2-3; TRBD1 agrees at 7 bases. The CDR3 has 13 residues. Losses at the gene ends were 6 bases for V and 5 bases for J; bases not matched to a gene: 5. From germline, CDR1 is MNHNS and CDR2 SASEGT. The CDR3 here is CASRVTGIDTQYF. The CDR3 DNA is TGTGCCAGCAGGGTGACAGGGATAGATACGCAGTATTTT.

By share, this clonotype ranks as medium-sized. The chain uses TRBV12-3 or TRBV12-4 and TRBJ2-5, with 8 bases fitting TRBD1. The DNA end lines up better with TRBJ2-7; the J call may be wrong. The CDR3 contains 13 residues. The CDR3 loop is CASSQGARNEQYF. CDR3 in DNA: TGTGCCAGCAGCCAGGGGGCGCGCAACGAGCAGTACTTC.

Details on this clonotype: The junction departs from germline at one end; a sequencing error may be responsible. The genes are TRBV6-6 and TRBJ1-6; D gene uncertain. The germline V gene has CDR1 MNHNY and CDR2 SVGAGI (reference sequence). The CDR3 sequence is 12 residues long. This CDR3 reads CASNDYNPPLLF. The CDR3 DNA is TGTGCCAGCAACGACTATAATCCACCCCTCCTTTTT.